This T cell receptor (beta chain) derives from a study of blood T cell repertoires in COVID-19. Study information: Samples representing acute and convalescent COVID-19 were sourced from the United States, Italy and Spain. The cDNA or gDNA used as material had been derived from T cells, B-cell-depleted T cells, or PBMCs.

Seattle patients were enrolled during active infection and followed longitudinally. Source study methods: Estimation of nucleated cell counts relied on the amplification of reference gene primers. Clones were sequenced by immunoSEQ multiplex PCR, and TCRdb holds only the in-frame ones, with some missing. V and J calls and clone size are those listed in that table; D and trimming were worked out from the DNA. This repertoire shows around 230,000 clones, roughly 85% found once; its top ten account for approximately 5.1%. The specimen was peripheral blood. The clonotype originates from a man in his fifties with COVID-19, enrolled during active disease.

DNA for the CDR3: TGTGCCATCAGGGAACAGGGTTCCAACTATGGCTACACCTTC. Encoded protein: CAIREQGSNYGYTF. This chain joins TRBV10-3 and TRBJ1-2; tentatively, D is TRBD1 (6 bases). CDR3 length equals 14 residues. Germline lookup yields CDR1 ENHRY and CDR2 SYGVKD. V was cut by 6 bases and J by 2 bases, with 13 bases left in between.